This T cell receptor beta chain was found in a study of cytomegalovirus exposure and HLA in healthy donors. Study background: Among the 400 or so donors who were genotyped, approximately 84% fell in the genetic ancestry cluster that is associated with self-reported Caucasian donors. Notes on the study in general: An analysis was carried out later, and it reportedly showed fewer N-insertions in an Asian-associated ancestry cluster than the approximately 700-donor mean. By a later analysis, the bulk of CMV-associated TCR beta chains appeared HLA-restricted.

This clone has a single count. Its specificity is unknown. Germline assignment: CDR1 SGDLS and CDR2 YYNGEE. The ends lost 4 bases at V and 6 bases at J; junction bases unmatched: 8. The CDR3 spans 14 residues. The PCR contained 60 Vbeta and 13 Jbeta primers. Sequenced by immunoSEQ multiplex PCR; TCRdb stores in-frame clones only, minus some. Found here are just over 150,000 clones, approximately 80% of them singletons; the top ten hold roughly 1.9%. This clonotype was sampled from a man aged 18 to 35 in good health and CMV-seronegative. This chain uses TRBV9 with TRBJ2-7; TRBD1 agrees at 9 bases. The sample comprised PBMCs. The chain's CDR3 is CASSPPGQGAEQYF. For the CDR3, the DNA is TGTGCCAGCAGCCCACCGGGACAGGGTGCCGAGCAGTACTTC.